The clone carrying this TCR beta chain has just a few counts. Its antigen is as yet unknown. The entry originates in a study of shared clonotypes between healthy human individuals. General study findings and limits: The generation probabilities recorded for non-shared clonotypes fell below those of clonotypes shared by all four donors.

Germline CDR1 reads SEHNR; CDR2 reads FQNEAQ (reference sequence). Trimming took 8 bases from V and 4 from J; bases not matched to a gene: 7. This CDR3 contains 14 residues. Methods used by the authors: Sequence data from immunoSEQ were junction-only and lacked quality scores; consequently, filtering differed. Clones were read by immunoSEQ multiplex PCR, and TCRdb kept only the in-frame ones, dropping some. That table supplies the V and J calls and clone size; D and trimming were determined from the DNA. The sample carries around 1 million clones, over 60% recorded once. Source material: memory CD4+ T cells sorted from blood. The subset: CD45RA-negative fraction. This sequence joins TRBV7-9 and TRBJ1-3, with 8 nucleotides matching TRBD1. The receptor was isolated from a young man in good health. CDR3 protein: CASSQGADGNTIYF. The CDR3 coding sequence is TGTGCCAGCTCTCAGGGGGCAGACGGAAACACCATATATTTT.